The source of this T cell receptor (beta chain) is a study of sequential checkpoint blockade in melanoma. Study-wide context: 85 to 95 pretreatment tumor DNA samples were TCRβ immunosequenced. Some 22 patients had tumor biopsies before treatment and at week 13. General study results and limits: Mutational load did not correlate with tumor T-cell fraction or clonality. About 30 times likelier clinical benefit followed increased tumor T-cell fraction and clonality.

Turning to this clone: Its antigen is undetermined.

Trimming took 4 bases from V and 5 from J, leaving 8 bases between them. Per germline, CDR1 LNHDA and CDR2 SQIVND (reference sequence). This CDR3 comprises 12 residues. Specified treatment: randomized to nivolumab then ipilimumab (arm A) or the reverse (arm B). Assay used: immunoSEQ multiplex PCR; TCRdb lists only in-frame clones, some missing. The sample includes about 9,300 clones, 27% of them seen just once. The source material was tumor tissue (inferred from file names), sampled from a patient given nivolumab and ipilimumab in sequence. The sequence was obtained from a human donor with melanoma. The V gene is TRBV19, the J gene TRBJ2-5, with D possibly being TRBD1 (6 bases). The CDR3 sequence: CASSTGVETQYF. The CDR3, as DNA: TGTGCCAGTAGTACAGGGGTGGAGACCCAGTACTTC.